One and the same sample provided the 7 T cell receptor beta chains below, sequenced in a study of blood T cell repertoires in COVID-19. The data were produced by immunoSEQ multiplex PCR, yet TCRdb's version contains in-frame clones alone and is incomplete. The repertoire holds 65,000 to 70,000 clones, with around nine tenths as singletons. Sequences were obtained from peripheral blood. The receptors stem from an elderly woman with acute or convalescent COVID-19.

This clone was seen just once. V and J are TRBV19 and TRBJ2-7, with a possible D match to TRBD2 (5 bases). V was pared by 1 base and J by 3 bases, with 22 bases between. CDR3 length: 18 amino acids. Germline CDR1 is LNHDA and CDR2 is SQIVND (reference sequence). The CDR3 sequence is CASSIGFPGRRPDYEQYF. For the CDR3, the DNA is TGTGCCAGTAGTATAGGCTTCCCCGGACGGAGGCCGGACTACGAGCAGTACTTC.

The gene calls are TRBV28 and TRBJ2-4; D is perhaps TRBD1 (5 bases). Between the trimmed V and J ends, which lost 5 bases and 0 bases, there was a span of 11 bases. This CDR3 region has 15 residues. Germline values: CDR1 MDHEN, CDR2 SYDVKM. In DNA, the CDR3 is TGTGCCAGCAGTCAAGACAGCCTAGCCAAAAACATTCAGTACTTC. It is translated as CASSQDSLAKNIQYF. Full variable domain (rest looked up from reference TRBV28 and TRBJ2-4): DVKVTQSSRYLVKRTGEKVFLECVQDMDHENMFWYRQDPGLGLRLIYFSYDVKMKEKGDIPEGYSVSREKKERFSLILESASTNQTSMYLCASSQDSLAKNIQYFGAGTRLSVL.

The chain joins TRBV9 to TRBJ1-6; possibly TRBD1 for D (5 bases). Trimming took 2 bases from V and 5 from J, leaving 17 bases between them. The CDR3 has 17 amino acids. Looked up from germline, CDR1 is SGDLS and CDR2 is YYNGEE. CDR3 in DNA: TGTGCCAGCAGCGTCGGACAAACCACTTCTGATAATTCACCCCTCCACTTT. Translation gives CASSVGQTTSDNSPLHF. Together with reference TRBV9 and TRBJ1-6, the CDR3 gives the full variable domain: DSGVTQTPKHLITATGQRVTLRCSPRSGDLSVYWYQQSLDQGLQFLIQYYNGEERAKGNILERFSAQQFPDLHSELNLSSLELGDSALYFCASSVGQTTSDNSPLHFGNGTRLTVT.

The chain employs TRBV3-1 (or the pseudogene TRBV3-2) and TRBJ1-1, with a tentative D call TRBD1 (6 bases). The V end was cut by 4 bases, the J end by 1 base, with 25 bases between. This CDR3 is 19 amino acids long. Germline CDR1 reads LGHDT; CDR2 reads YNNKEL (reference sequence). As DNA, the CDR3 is TGTGCCAGCAGCCGCGAAGGGATCTGGGGGCGAGAAGGGAACACTGAAGCTTTCTTT. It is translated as CASSREGIWGREGNTEAFF.

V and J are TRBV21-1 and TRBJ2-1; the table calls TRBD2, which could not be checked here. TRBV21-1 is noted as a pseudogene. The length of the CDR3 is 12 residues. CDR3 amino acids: CASNNYYNEQFF. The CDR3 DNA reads TGTGCCAGCAACAACTACTACAATGAGCAGTTCTTC.

The chain's CDR3 is CASSGPVDTQYF. For the CDR3, the DNA is TGTGCCAGCAGCGGCCCAGTAGATACGCAGTATTTT. The genes are TRBV21-1 and TRBJ2-3; TRBD1 was called by the table and not checked on the DNA. TRBV21-1 is termed a pseudogene. The CDR3 is 12 residues long.

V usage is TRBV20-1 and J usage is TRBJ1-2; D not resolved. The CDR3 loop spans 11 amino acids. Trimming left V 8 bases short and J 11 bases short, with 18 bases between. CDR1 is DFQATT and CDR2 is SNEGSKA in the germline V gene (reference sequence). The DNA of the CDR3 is TGCAGTCTCCCCTTTGGAGCTCGGTACACCTTC. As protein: CSLPFGARYTF.